This TCR beta chain was observed in a study of blood T cell repertoires in COVID-19. Study at large: Samples of COVID-19 (acute and convalescent) were obtained from the United States, Italy and Spain. The analysed material was cDNA or gDNA that came from T cells, B-cell-depleted T cells, or PBMCs.

In the original processing: Using reference gene primer amplification, nucleated cell counts were estimated. The table came from immunoSEQ multiplex PCR; TCRdb's copy has only in-frame clones and leaves some out. V and J calls and clone size are copied from that table; D and trimming were computed from the DNA. Of around 84,000 clones listed, around 80% are singletons. Trimming pared 6 bases from V and 4 bases from J, leaving 12 bases between. The CDR3 is 13 residues long. The origin of this receptor is a woman between 35 and 50 years old with active or convalescent COVID-19. Sample: peripheral blood. This chain links TRBV12-3 or TRBV12-4 with TRBJ1-2; the D gene is possibly TRBD1 (5 bases). CDR3 region: CASRIGATYGYTF. CDR3 sequence (DNA): TGTGCCAGCAGGATAGGGGCTACCTATGGCTACACCTTC.